These 27 T cell receptor beta chains originate from one sample sequenced in a study of identical twins. Via MiXCR, TCRdb re-called the 5' RACE reads, giving one row per CDR3 protein. Among around 650,000 distinct CDR3 sequences listed, around 7.5% were seen once. These data were likewise used in another study, on yellow fever vaccine responses in identical twins.

Sequencing used PBMCs. These TCRs come from a young woman in good health.

The chain links TRBV5-1 to TRBJ2-7, with D possibly matching TRBD2 (5 bases). This CDR3 is 17 amino acids long. Trimming pared 0 bases from V and 2 bases from J, leaving 18 bases between. The germline V gene has CDR1 SGHRS and CDR2 YFSETQ. DNA of the CDR3: TGCGCCAGCAGCTTGGGCAACGGGCCCCCGGGGACCTACGAGCAGTACTTC. It codes for CASSLGNGPPGTYEQYF. Looking up the rest from reference TRBV5-1 and TRBJ2-7 gives the full variable domain: KAGVTQTPRYLIKTRGQQVTLSCSPISGHRSVSWYQQTPGQGLQFLFEYFSETQRNKGNFPGRFSGRQFSNSRSEMNVSTLELGDSALYLCASSLGNGPPGTYEQYFGPGTRLTVT.

This chain connects TRBV5-1 to TRBJ2-7, with 7 positions matching TRBD1. This CDR3 region has 15 residues. The trim removed 4 bases at V and 3 bases at J, leaving 10 bases unmatched. Per germline, CDR1 SGHRS and CDR2 YFSETQ. CDR3 in amino acids: CASSVGDSALYEQYF. CDR3 bases: TGCGCCAGCAGCGTGGGGGACAGTGCTCTCTACGAGCAGTACTTC.

In its sample, this clonotype was seen a few times. This chain uses TRBV28 with TRBJ2-1; 10 bases are a match to TRBD2. In germline, CDR1 is MDHEN, CDR2 SYDVKM. Unmatched junction bases numbered 10, after V lost 9 bases and J lost 5 bases. The CDR3 has 15 amino acids. CDR3 nucleotides: TGTGCCAGTGGGTGGTGGACTAGCGGAGACAATGAGCAGTTCTTC. Residues: CASGWWTSGDNEQFF.

J is TRBJ1-5 and V is TRBV6-6; D is unclear. CDR3 size: 13 residues. Deletions cut 2 bases from V and 6 bases from J, with 8 bases between. Looked up from germline, CDR1 is MNHNY and CDR2 is SVGAGI (reference sequence). The DNA of the CDR3 is TGTGCCAGCAGTTACCCGGGGATTCAGCCCCAGCATTTT. It specifies CASSYPGIQPQHF.

This clonotype appeared many times. The rearrangement uses TRBV2 and TRBJ2-7, with D hard to call. The CDR3 length is 13 residues. V was pared by 7 bases and J by 2 bases, with 12 bases between. Germline-derived CDR1 and CDR2 are SNHLY and FYNNEI. CDR3 loop: CASISGFTYEQYF. The CDR3 bases are TGTGCCAGCATCAGTGGCTTCACCTACGAGCAGTACTTC.

This clonotype was counted a few times. The J gene is TRBJ1-2, the V gene TRBV5-1; D uncertain. In germline, CDR1 is SGHRS, CDR2 YFSETQ. The CDR3 runs 13 residues. Between the trimmed V and J ends, which lost 1 base and 8 bases, there was a span of 12 bases. CDR3 region: CASSLFTAEGYTF. CDR3 nucleotides: TGCGCCAGCAGCTTGTTCACGGCGGAGGGCTACACCTTC.

There are many counts of this clonotype. This sequence joins TRBV5-1 and TRBJ1-2; 11 nucleotides line up with TRBD1. The CDR3 is made up of 15 amino acids. V was pared by 4 bases and J by 3 bases, with 5 bases of the junction left unmatched. In germline, CDR1 is SGHRS, CDR2 YFSETQ. The CDR3 coding sequence is TGCGCCAGCAGCGACCGGGACAGGGGGTACTATGGCTACACCTTC. Translated, it gives CASSDRDRGYYGYTF.

The chain has TRBV5-5 and TRBJ2-7; D may be TRBD1 (5 bases). Trimming took off 4 bases at V and 6 bases at J, with 14 bases between the two ends. The CDR3 length is 13 residues. Per germline, CDR1 SGHKS and CDR2 YYEKEE (reference sequence). The chain's CDR3 is CASSQGDLREQYF. The CDR3 DNA sequence: TGTGCCAGCAGCCAAGGGGATCTTCGCGAGCAGTACTTC.

The sample holds a few counts of this clonotype. The V and J genes are TRBV11-2 and TRBJ2-1; 8 bases agree with TRBD1. The CDR3 runs 14 residues. The trim removed 1 base at V and 6 bases at J, leaving 2 bases unmatched. The germline CDR1 and CDR2 sequences are SGHAT and FQNNGV. CDR3 sequence: CASSLGDRTNEQFF. The CDR3 DNA reads TGTGCCAGCAGCTTAGGGGACAGGACCAATGAGCAGTTCTTC.

This clonotype turned up a few times. The chain combines TRBV25-1 with TRBJ1-2; D might be TRBD1 (6 bases). V was shortened by 3 bases and J by 6 bases, with 11 bases between the two germline ends. This CDR3 is built from 13 residues. CDR1 and CDR2 (germline): MGHDK, SYGVNS. The CDR3 DNA reads TGTGCCAGCAGTGAGAATAACAGGGATGGCTACACCTTC. Protein: CASSENNRDGYTF.

This clonotype was counted many times. The chain joins TRBV5-1 to TRBJ2-1, with D unresolved. The germline V gene encodes CDR1 SGHRS and CDR2 YFSETQ. CDR3 length: 11 amino acids. V gave up 1 base and J gave up 9 bases, with 5 bases separating them. The CDR3 DNA reads as TGCGCCAGCAGCTTGAACTCTGAGCAGTTCTTC. Its protein product is CASSLNSEQFF.

Ten or more counts support this clonotype. J is TRBJ1-4 and V is TRBV15; no clear D gene. The CDR3 length is 16 residues. The germline V gene has CDR1 LNHNV and CDR2 YYDKDF (reference sequence). V was clipped by 0 bases and J by 3 bases, with 11 bases between them. For the CDR3, the DNA is TGTGCCACCAGCAGAGATTGGTGGGTGGCTAATGAAAAACTGTTTTTT. Protein: CATSRDWWVANEKLFF.

This clonotype was observed many times. The chain carries TRBV27 and TRBJ1-2, with D possibly being TRBD1 (5 bases). The CDR3 is made up of 14 amino acids. The ends were cut back, 6 bases at V and 10 bases at J, with 21 bases in the middle. Germline CDR1 is MNHEY and CDR2 is SMNVEV (reference sequence). Written as DNA, the CDR3 is TGTGCCAGCAGGATGCCCACAGGACATGTATACTACACCTTC. Residues: CASRMPTGHVYYTF.

V usage is TRBV2 and J usage is TRBJ2-7, with TRBD1 matching over 8 bases. CDR3 length: 16 residues. Germline-derived CDR1 and CDR2 are SNHLY and FYNNEI. V dropped 2 bases and J dropped 4; count of bases not matched to a gene: 10. CDR3 loop: CASSEPRAGGGYEQYF. The CDR3 DNA reads TGTGCCAGCAGTGAACCAAGGGCAGGGGGCGGATACGAGCAGTACTTC.

The CDR3 nucleotides are TGTGCCAGCAGTTTATCAATGAACACCGGGGAGCTGTTTTTT. It translates to CASSLSMNTGELFF. The V call is TRBV28, the J call TRBJ2-2; D call uncertain. V lost 1 base and J 1 base, leaving 4 bases between the germline ends. This CDR3 has 14 amino acids. The V gene's germline CDR1 is MDHEN and CDR2 SYDVKM.

The rearrangement joins TRBV4-1 to TRBJ2-7, with TRBD1 identical over 10 bases. Germline V lookup: CDR1 MGHRA, CDR2 YSYEKL. The CDR3 covers 16 residues. Trimming took 3 bases from V and 3 from J; bases not matched to a gene: 8. CDR3 nucleotides: TGCGCCAGCAGCCACCTCTCCGGGACAGGGGACTACGAGCAGTACTTC. Its protein product is CASSHLSGTGDYEQYF.

This clonotype was observed a handful of times. This rearrangement joins TRBV29-1 to TRBJ2-3, with no clear D. V was trimmed by 4 bases and J by 2 bases, leaving 10 bases between them. The CDR3 loop spans 13 amino acids. Per germline, CDR1 SQVTM and CDR2 ANQGSEA. The CDR3 here is CSVVFQNTDTQYF. The DNA for the CDR3 is TGCAGCGTTGTCTTCCAGAACACAGATACGCAGTATTTT.

The chain combines TRBV6-5 with TRBJ1-6; 9 positions agree with TRBD1. The germline gives CDR1 MNHEY, CDR2 SVGAGI. J lost 8 bases, V lost 0 bases, and 5 bases had no gene match. The CDR3 sequence is 16 residues long. DNA for the CDR3: TGTGCCAGCAGTTACTCGTCGGGACAGGGTGATTCACCCCTCCACTTT. Encoded protein: CASSYSSGQGDSPLHF.

This clonotype was seen more than once but under ten times. The chain couples TRBV2 to TRBJ1-6; D not certain. CDR1 is SNHLY and CDR2 is FYNNEI in the germline V gene. The CDR3 is 12 residues long. V lost 6 bases to trimming and J lost 3 bases, with 3 bases between them. The CDR3 region has the DNA TGTGCCAGCAGCGACTATAATTCACCCCTCCACTTT. Protein sequence: CASSDYNSPLHF.

This clonotype occurred a few times. The V call is TRBV2, the J call TRBJ1-1; D unresolved. Per germline, CDR1 SNHLY and CDR2 FYNNEI. Trimming removed 5 bases from V and 3 bases from J, with 10 bases in between. This CDR3 region has 13 residues. CDR3 region: CASSQVDDTEAFF. CDR3 nucleotides: TGTGCCAGCAGTCAGGTGGACGACACTGAAGCTTTCTTT. Combining the CDR3 with reference TRBV2 and TRBJ1-1 gives the whole variable domain EPEVTQTPSHQVTQMGQEVILRCVPISNHLYFYWYRQILGQKVEFLVSFYNNEISEKSEIFDDQFSVERPDGSNFTLKIRSTKLEDSAMYFCASSQVDDTEAFFGQGTRLTVV.

The chain couples TRBV19 to TRBJ1-1; 9 bases fit TRBD1. The CDR3 totals 17 residues. The V gene's germline CDR1 is LNHDA and CDR2 SQIVND (reference sequence). The junction had 10 bases not matched to a gene; V was cut back by 1 base and J by 4 bases. Written as DNA, the CDR3 is TGTGCCAGTAGTATAGGAAACAGGGGGCCGGTTGGCACTGAAGCTTTCTTT. This codes for CASSIGNRGPVGTEAFF.

This clonotype showed up just a few times. The chain recombines TRBV5-6 with TRBJ2-2, with D uncertain. From germline, CDR1 is SGHDT and CDR2 YYEEEE. With 4 bases removed from V and 0 bases from J, the gap between germline ends came to 10 bases. CDR3 length equals 15 residues. The chain's CDR3 is CASSDTQSNTGELFF. The CDR3 DNA reads TGTGCCAGCAGCGATACACAGTCGAACACCGGGGAGCTGTTTTTT.

This chain connects TRBV12-3 or TRBV12-4 to TRBJ1-1; 11 positions match TRBD1. With 7 bases clipped from V and 3 bases from J, the junction kept 4 bases outside the gene matches. The CDR3 contains 14 residues. The DNA for the CDR3 is TGTGCCAGCATACCGGGACAGGGGGACACTGAAGCTTTCTTT. This sequence encodes CASIPGQGDTEAFF.

The chain carries TRBV4-1 and TRBJ2-1; 11 bases fit TRBD2. V gave up 3 bases and J gave up 8 bases; unmatched junction bases: 3. The CDR3 totals 14 residues. Germline assignment: CDR1 MGHRA and CDR2 YSYEKL. The CDR3 sequence: CASSHLAGGYEQFF. The CDR3 coding sequence is TGCGCCAGCAGCCATCTAGCGGGAGGCTATGAGCAGTTCTTC.

J is TRBJ1-4 and V is TRBV7-2; the D gene is possibly TRBD1 (6 bases). The CDR3 extends over 14 amino acids. V lost 7 bases and J 3 bases, leaving 12 bases between the germline ends. Germline-derived CDR1 and CDR2 are SGHTA and FQGNSA. CDR3: CASKEGGANEKLFF. The CDR3 DNA reads as TGTGCCAGCAAAGAAGGGGGTGCTAATGAAAAACTGTTTTTT. The full variable domain, with the rest looked up from reference TRBV7-2 and TRBJ1-4, is GAGVSQSPSNKVTEKGKDVELRCDPISGHTALYWYRQSLGQGLEFLIYFQGNSAPDKSGLPSDRFSAERTGGSVSTLTIQRTQQEDSAVYLCASKEGGANEKLFFGSGTQLSVL.

The rearrangement uses TRBV7-6 and TRBJ2-5; no clear D. V lost 1 base to trimming and J lost 1 base, with 13 bases between them. Germline lookup yields CDR1 SGHVS and CDR2 FNYEAQ. This CDR3 spans 16 amino acids. CDR3 amino acids: CASSLVRRGFQETQYF. The CDR3 bases are TGTGCCAGCAGCTTAGTCCGGAGAGGCTTCCAAGAGACCCAGTACTTC.

In its sample, this clonotype was seen a few times. This chain connects TRBV11-2 to TRBJ1-2; D possibly corresponds to TRBD1 (6 bases). The CDR3 extends over 14 amino acids. Trimming removed 2 bases from V and 4 bases from J, with 11 bases in between. Germline V gene sequence: CDR1 SGHAT, CDR2 FQNNGV. As DNA, the CDR3 is TGTGCCAGCAGCTTACAACAGGGATTCTATGGCTACACCTTC. It specifies CASSLQQGFYGYTF.